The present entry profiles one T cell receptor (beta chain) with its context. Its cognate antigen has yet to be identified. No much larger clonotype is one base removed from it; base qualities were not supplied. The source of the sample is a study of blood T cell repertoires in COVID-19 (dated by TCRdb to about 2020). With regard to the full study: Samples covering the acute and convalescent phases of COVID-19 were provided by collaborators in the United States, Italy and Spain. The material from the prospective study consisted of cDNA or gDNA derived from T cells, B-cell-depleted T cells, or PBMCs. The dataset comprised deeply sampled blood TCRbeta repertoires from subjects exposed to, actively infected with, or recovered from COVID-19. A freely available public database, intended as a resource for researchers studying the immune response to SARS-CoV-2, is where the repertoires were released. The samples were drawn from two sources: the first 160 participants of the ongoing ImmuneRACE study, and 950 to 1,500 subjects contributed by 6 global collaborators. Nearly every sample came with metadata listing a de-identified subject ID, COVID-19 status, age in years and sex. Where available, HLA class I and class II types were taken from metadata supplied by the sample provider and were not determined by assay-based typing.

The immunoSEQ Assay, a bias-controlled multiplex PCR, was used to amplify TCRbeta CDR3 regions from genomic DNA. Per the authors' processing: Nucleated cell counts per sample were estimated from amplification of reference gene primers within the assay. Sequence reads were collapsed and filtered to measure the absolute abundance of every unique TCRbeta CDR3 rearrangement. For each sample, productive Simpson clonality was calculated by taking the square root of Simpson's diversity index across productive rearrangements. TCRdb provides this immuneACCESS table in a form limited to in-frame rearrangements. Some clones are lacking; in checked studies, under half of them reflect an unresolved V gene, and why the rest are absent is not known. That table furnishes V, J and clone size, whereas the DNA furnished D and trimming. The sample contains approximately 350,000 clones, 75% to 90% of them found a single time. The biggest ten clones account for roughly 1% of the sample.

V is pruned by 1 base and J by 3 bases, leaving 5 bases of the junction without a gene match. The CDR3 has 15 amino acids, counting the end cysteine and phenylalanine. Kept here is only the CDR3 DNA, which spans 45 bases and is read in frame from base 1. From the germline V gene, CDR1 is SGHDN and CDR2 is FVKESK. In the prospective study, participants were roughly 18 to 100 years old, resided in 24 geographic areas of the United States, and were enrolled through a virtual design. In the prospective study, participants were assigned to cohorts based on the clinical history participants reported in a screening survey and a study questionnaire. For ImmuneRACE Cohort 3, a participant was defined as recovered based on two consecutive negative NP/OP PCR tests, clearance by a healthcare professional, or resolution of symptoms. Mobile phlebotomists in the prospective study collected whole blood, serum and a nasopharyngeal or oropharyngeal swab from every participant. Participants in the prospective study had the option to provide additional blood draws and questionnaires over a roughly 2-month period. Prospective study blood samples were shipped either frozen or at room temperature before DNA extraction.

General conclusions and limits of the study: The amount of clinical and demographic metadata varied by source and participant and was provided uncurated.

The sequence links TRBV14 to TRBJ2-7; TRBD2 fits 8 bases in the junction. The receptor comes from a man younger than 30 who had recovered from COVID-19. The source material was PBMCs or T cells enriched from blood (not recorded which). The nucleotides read TGTGCCAGCAGCCAAGGGCCCGGGACTAGCTACGAGCAGTACTTC. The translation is CASSQGPGTSYEQYF. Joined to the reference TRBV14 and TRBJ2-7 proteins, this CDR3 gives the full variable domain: EAGVTQFPSHSVIEKGQTVTLRCDPISGHDNLYWYRRVMGKEIKFLLHFVKESKQDESGMPNNRFLAERTGGTYSTLKVQPAELEDSGVYFCASSQGPGTSYEQYFGPGTRLTVT.